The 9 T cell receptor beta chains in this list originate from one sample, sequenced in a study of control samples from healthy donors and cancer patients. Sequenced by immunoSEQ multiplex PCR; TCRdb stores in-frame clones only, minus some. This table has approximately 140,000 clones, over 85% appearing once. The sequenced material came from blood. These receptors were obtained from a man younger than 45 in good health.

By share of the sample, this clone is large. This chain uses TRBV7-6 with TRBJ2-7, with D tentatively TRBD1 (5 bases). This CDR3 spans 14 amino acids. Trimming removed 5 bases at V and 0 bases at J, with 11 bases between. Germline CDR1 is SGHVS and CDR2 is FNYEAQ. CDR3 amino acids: CASSAGIASYEQYF. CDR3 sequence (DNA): TGTGCCAGCAGCGCAGGGATTGCCTCCTACGAGCAGTACTTC.

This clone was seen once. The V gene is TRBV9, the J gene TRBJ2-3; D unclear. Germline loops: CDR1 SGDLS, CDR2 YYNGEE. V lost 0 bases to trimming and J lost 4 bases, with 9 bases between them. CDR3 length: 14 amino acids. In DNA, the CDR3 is TGTGCCAGCAGCGTAGCCGGGTTCGCAGATACGCAGTATTTT. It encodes CASSVAGFADTQYF. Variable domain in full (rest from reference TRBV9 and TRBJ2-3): DSGVTQTPKHLITATGQRVTLRCSPRSGDLSVYWYQQSLDQGLQFLIQYYNGEERAKGNILERFSAQQFPDLHSELNLSSLELGDSALYFCASSVAGFADTQYFGPGTRLTVL.

The CDR3 coding sequence is TGCAGCGCCGTCAGGGGGGACGAGCAGTACTTC. Translated: CSAVRGDEQYF. The chain employs TRBV29-1 and TRBJ2-7, with D maybe TRBD1 (7 bases). This CDR3 contains 11 residues. Germline loops: CDR1 SQVTM, CDR2 ANQGSEA. The V and J ends lost 7 bases and 5 bases respectively, with 12 bases between them.

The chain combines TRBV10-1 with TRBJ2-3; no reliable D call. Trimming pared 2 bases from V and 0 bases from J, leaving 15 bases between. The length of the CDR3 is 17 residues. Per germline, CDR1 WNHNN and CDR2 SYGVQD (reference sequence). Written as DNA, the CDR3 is TGCGCCAGCAGTGAGATAGCAGATTTATTCAGCACAGATACGCAGTATTTT. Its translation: CASSEIADLFSTDTQYF.

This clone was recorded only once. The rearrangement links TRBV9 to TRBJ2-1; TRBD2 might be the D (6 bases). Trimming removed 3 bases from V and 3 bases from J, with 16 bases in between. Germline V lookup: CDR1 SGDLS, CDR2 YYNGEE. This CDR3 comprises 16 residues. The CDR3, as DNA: TGTGCCAGCAGCGCAGGAAAGGGAGGAGGCTACAATGAGCAGTTCTTC. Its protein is CASSAGKGGGYNEQFF.

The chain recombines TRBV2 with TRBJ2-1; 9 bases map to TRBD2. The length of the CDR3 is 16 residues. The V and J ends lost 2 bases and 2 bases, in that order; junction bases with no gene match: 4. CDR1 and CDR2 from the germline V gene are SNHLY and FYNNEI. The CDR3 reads CASSESVAGAYNEQFF. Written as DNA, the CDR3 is TGTGCCAGCAGTGAATCGGTAGCGGGAGCCTACAATGAGCAGTTCTTC.

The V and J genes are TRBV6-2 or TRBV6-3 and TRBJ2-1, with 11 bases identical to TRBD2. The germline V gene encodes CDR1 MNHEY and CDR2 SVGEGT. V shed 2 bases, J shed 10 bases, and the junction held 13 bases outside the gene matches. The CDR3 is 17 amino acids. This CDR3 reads CASSYAGTSGYIDEQFF. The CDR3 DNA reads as TGTGCCAGCAGTTACGCGGGGACTAGCGGATATATCGACGAGCAGTTCTTC.

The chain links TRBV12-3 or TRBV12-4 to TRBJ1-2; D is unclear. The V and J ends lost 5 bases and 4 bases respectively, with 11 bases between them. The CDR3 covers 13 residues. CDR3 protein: CASSTDTIYGYTF. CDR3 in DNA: TGTGCCAGCAGTACTGACACAATCTATGGCTACACCTTC.

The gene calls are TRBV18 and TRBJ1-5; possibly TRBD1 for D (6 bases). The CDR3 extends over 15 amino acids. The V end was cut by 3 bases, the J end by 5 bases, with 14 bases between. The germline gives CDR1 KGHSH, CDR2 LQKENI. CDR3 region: CASSPDSRRYQPQHF. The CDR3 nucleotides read TGTGCCAGCTCACCGGACAGCCGACGCTATCAGCCCCAGCATTTT.